The 4 T cell receptor beta chains given below trace back to one sample, sequenced in a study of blood T cells in healthy people across ages. Through a sample-barcoded 5' primer and a J-beta primer mix, a second PCR was run for roughly 6 to 12 cycles. MiXCR was run by TCRdb on the 5' RACE reads, yielding one entry per CDR3 protein. The sample yields 750,000 to 1,000,000 distinct CDR3 sequences, 25% to 30% seen once. The same data also went into a second study, on T cells of mothers and their children.

Material for sequencing was blood. These receptors were taken from a middle-aged woman in good health.

This clonotype occurred many times. The rearrangement joins TRBV7-2 to TRBJ2-3; D is ambiguous. V shed 3 bases and J shed 6 bases, with 7 bases lying between them. The CDR3 sequence is 12 residues long. In germline, CDR1 is SGHTA, CDR2 FQGNSA. CDR3 sequence reads: CASSFTRDTQYF. CDR3 bases: TGTGCCAGCAGCTTCACAAGGGATACGCAGTATTTT.

A note on this clonotype: A read error may account for a junction end that differs from germline. The J gene is TRBJ2-3, the V gene TRBV20-1, with D possibly being TRBD2 (7 bases). The CDR3 spans 14 residues. The germline V gene has CDR1 DFQATT and CDR2 SNEGSKA (reference sequence). The CDR3: CSARGGSGTDTQYF. The CDR3 coding sequence is TGTAGTGCTAGGGGGGGGAGTGGAACAGATACGCAGTATTTT.

This clonotype was observed a handful of times. The chain combines TRBV19 with TRBJ2-3, with 7 positions matching TRBD2. From germline, CDR1 is LNHDA and CDR2 SQIVND (reference sequence). V shed 5 bases, J shed 5 bases, and the junction held 4 bases outside the gene matches. The CDR3 has 13 residues. CDR3 sequence: CASSWRGGDTQYF. In DNA form, the CDR3 reads TGTGCCAGTAGTTGGCGCGGGGGAGATACGCAGTATTTT.

This clonotype appeared a few times. V gene TRBV29-1 combines with J gene TRBJ2-2; 12 bases fit TRBD2. CDR3 length: 18 residues. Trimming removed 0 bases from V and 6 bases from J; junction bases left unmatched: 11. CDR1 is SQVTM and CDR2 is ANQGSEA in the germline V gene. CDR3 region: CSVEDRSSGGAKAGELFF. The CDR3, as DNA: TGCAGCGTTGAAGATCGGTCTAGCGGGGGGGCCAAGGCCGGGGAGCTGTTTTTT.